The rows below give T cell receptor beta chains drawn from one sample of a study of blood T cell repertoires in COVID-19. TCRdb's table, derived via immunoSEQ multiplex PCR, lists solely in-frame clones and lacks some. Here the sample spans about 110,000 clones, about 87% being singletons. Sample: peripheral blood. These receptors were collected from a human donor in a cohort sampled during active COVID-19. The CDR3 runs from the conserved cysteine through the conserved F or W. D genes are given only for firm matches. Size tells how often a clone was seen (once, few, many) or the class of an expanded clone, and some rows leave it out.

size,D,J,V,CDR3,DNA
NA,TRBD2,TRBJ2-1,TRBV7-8,CASSPNPGTSGRAGEQFF,TGTGCCAGCAGCCCTAACCCCGGGACTAGCGGGAGGGCTGGTGAGCAGTTCTTC
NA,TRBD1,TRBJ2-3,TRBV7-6,CASSLLSGTGGTDTQYF,TGTGCCAGCAGCCTCTTGTCCGGGACAGGGGGCACAGATACGCAGTATTTT
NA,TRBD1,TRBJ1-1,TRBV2,CASSEQGVTEAFF,TGTGCCAGCAGTGAACAGGGGGTGACTGAAGCTTTCTTT
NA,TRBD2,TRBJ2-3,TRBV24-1,CATSDLTSGRAKDTQYF,TGTGCCACCAGTGATTTGACTAGCGGGAGGGCCAAAGATACGCAGTATTTT
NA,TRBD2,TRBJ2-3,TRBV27,CASSSPSGTQYF,TGTGCCAGCAGTTCTCCTAGCGGTACGCAGTATTTT
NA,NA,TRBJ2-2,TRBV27,CASSVRRGNTGELFF,TGTGCCAGCAGTGTGAGGAGGGGGAACACCGGGGAGCTGTTTTTT
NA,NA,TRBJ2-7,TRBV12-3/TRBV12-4,CASSRMSREQYF,TGTGCCAGCAGCCGCATGTCCCGGGAGCAGTACTTC
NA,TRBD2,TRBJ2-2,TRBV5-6,CASSLGAGANTGELFF,TGTGCCAGCAGCTTGGGAGCGGGAGCGAACACCGGGGAGCTGTTTTTT
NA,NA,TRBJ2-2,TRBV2,CASRNSNQGTGELFF,TGTGCCAGCAGGAACTCCAACCAGGGCACCGGGGAGCTGTTTTTT
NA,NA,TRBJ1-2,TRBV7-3,CASSSYPDKGTNYGYTF,TGTGCCAGCAGCTCCTACCCGGACAAGGGGACTAACTATGGCTACACCTTC
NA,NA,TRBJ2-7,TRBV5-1,CASSPGRAYEQYF,TGCGCCAGCAGCCCGGGCAGGGCCTACGAGCAGTACTTC
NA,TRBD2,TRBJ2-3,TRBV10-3,CAIGGTRSTDTQYF,TGTGCCATCGGGGGGACTAGAAGCACAGATACGCAGTATTTT
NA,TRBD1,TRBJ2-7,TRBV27,CASSFSTGGSYEQYF,TGTGCCAGCAGTTTCTCGACAGGGGGCTCCTACGAGCAGTACTTC
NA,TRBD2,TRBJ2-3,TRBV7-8,CASSPPGTSGGTDTQYF,TGTGCCAGCAGCCCTCCCGGGACTAGCGGGGGGACAGATACGCAGTATTTT
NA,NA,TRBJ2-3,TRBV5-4,CASSFPGTFTKSTDTQYF,TGTGCCAGCAGCTTTCCCGGGACATTCACCAAATCCACAGATACGCAGTATTTT
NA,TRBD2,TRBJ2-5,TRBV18,CASSPILAGIQETQYF,TGTGCCAGCTCACCAATCCTAGCGGGGATACAAGAGACCCAGTACTTC
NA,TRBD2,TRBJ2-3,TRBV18,CASSTGLATTDTQYF,TGTGCCAGCTCAACTGGACTAGCGACGACAGATACGCAGTATTTT
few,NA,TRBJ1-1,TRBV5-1,CASSLEEGTEAFF,TGCGCCAGCAGCTTAGAAGAGGGCACTGAAGCTTTCTTT
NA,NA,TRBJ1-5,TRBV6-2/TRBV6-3,CASSYSRQPQHF,TGTGCCAGCAGTTACTCGAGGCAGCCCCAGCATTTT
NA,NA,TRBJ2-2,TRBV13,CASSPKDRGLFF,TGTGCCAGCAGCCCCAAGGACAGAGGGCTGTTTTTT
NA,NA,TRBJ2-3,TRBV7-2,CASSLLGGDSTDTQYF,TGTGCCAGCAGCTTATTGGGCGGGGACAGCACAGATACGCAGTATTTT
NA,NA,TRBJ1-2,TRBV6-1,CASSESVFSVYGYTF,TGTGCCAGCAGTGAATCGGTTTTCAGCGTCTATGGCTACACCTTC
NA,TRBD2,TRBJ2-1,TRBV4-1,CASSQGSLAGGPLSYNEQFF,TGCGCCAGCAGCCAAGGGTCTCTAGCGGGGGGGCCCCTATCCTACAATGAGCAGTTCTTC
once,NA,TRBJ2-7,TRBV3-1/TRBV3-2,CASSQVPYGGAGYEQYF,TGTGCCAGCAGCCAAGTACCCTATGGAGGGGCTGGTTACGAGCAGTACTTC
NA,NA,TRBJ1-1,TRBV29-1,CSVAGIFTEAFF,TGCAGCGTCGCAGGGATTTTCACTGAAGCTTTCTTT
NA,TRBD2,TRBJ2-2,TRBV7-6,CASSKTSGGVNTGELFF,TGTGCCAGCAGCAAGACTAGCGGGGGGGTAAACACCGGGGAGCTGTTTTTT